The source of this T cell receptor beta chain is a study of regulatory T cells in long-lasting Graves disease. The germline CDR1 and CDR2 sequences are ENHRY and SYGVKD. Trimming cost V 6 bases and J 6 bases, with 9 bases left between them. This CDR3 spans 12 amino acids. Findings and limits, study-wide: Patients with persistent disease showed a bias toward TRBV28, TRBJ1-2 and TRBJ2-5.

As to this clonotype: The antigen is unknown.

As to time point: newly diagnosed GD, antithyroid drugs for less than 3 months. Researchers made the TCR library from RNA that was extracted from PBMCs. Building the TCR beta libraries relied on iRepertoire HTBI primers, and CDR3 regions underwent Arm-PCR. One entry per CDR3 protein, called by TCRdb with MiXCR from the multiplex PCR reads. The sample has 400,000 to 550,000 distinct CDR3 sequences, about 17% seen once. These same data were also listed under a study on T cells in Graves' hyperthyroidism and ophthalmopathy. That report adds: Hyperthyroidism was newly diagnosed in patients aged 18 to 65 (duration under 2 months).

This rearrangement joins TRBV10-3 to TRBJ2-4; maybe TRBD1 (6 bases). The sequenced sample was peripheral blood mononuclear cells (PBMCs), obtained at new diagnosis, from a patient treated with antithyroid drugs. The receptor's source is a woman between 25 and 40 years old with Graves disease. The CDR3 DNA reads as TGTGCCATCAGCGGGGACACAAACATTCAGTACTTC. It translates to CAISGDTNIQYF.